The source of this T cell receptor (beta chain) is a study of T cell changes during pregnancy in multiple sclerosis. This CDR3 is 13 amino acids long. Trimming pared 7 bases from V and 0 bases from J, leaving 9 bases between. The germline V gene encodes CDR1 MNHEY and CDR2 SMNVEV (reference sequence). Repertoires were generated with immunoSEQ multiplex PCR, while TCRdb's copy carries only in-frame clones and drops some. The table has 110,000 or so clones, about 94% seen once. This material consisted of peripheral blood, taken before pregnancy. The TCR was taken from a female donor with multiple sclerosis, enrolled in a pregnancy study. The rearrangement links TRBV27 to TRBJ1-1; D gene uncertain. DNA of the CDR3: TGTGCCAGCACCTCTCTTATGAACACTGAAGCTTTCTTT. It is translated as CASTSLMNTEAFF.